Listed here are 21 T cell receptor beta chains from one sample, sequenced in a study of CD4 T cells in relation to SARS-CoV-2 and coronaviruses. The antigens of these receptors remain unknown. Only in-frame clones appear in the TCRdb table, and some are missing; sequencing was by immunoSEQ multiplex PCR. The table shows fewer than 45,000 clones, with approximately 84% occurring only once. The sample taken for sequencing was naive CD4+ T cells from PBMCs, cultured in vitro. The subset: naive CD4+ T cells isolated by negative enrichment. The receptors shown here come from an adult with COVID-19.

V is TRBV7-9 and J is TRBJ2-7; possibly TRBD1 for D (5 bases). This CDR3 is built from 14 residues. CDR1 and CDR2 from the germline V gene are SEHNR and FQNEAQ (reference sequence). The ends were cut back, 1 base at V and 0 bases at J, with 7 bases in the middle. The CDR3 DNA is TGTGCCAGCAGCTTAGTTGACAGCTCCTACGAGCAGTACTTC. Translation gives CASSLVDSSYEQYF.

This clone occurred once. The rearrangement joins TRBV11-2 to TRBJ2-1; 11 positions agree with TRBD2. This CDR3 is built from 15 residues. Germline V CDR1 and CDR2: SGHAT, FQNNGV. Trimming cost V 1 base and J 7 bases; bases outside gene matches: 3. This CDR3 is CASSLGLAGGNEQFF. The CDR3, as DNA: TGTGCCAGCAGCTTAGGGCTAGCGGGAGGAAATGAGCAGTTCTTC. The full variable domain, rest sourced from reference TRBV11-2 and TRBJ2-1, is EAGVAQSPRYKIIEKRQSVAFWCNPISGHATLYWYQQILGQGPKLLIQFQNNGVVDDSQLPKDRFSAERLKGVDSTLKIQPAKLEDSAVYLCASSLGLAGGNEQFFGPGTRLTVL.

This clone has a single count. The chain uses TRBV6-4 and TRBJ2-3, with 11 positions matching TRBD2. Germline V gene lookup returns CDR1 MRHNA and CDR2 SNTAGT. This CDR3 spans 15 amino acids. With V trimmed by 5 bases and J by 6 bases, 7 bases remained unmatched. The DNA for the CDR3 is TGTGCCAGCAGTTTAGCGGGAGGGCGCGAGGATACGCAGTATTTT. Its translation: CASSLAGGREDTQYF.

The chain couples TRBV28 to TRBJ2-3; no clear D gene. Trimming left V 3 bases short and J 0 bases short, with 4 bases between. CDR1 and CDR2 from the germline V gene are MDHEN and SYDVKM. CDR3 length equals 13 residues. CDR3 amino acids: CASSFRSTDTQYF. The CDR3, as DNA: TGTGCCAGCAGTTTTCGGAGCACAGATACGCAGTATTTT. The full variable domain, in which reference TRBV28 and TRBJ2-3 provide the parts outside the CDR3, is DVKVTQSSRYLVKRTGEKVFLECVQDMDHENMFWYRQDPGLGLRLIYFSYDVKMKEKGDIPEGYSVSREKKERFSLILESASTNQTSMYLCASSFRSTDTQYFGPGTRLTVL.

Here the CDR3 reads CASSFGVNSNQPQHF. DNA for the CDR3: TGTGCCAGCAGCTTTGGAGTGAATAGCAATCAGCCCCAGCATTTT. The gene calls are TRBV7-2 and TRBJ1-5; D gene unclear. The V and J ends lost 3 bases and 0 bases respectively, with 9 bases between them. CDR1 is SGHTA, CDR2 FQGNSA, per germline. The CDR3 consists of 15 residues.

The V and J genes are TRBV6-6 and TRBJ2-1, with 9 bases lining up with TRBD2. The CDR3 is 16 residues long. Germline lookup yields CDR1 MNHNY and CDR2 SVGAGI (reference sequence). J was trimmed by 6 bases and V by 5 bases; bases with no gene match: 11. As DNA, the CDR3 is TGTGCCAGCAGTCCCGGGACTAGCTCCTTCCCCAATGAGCAGTTCTTC. This sequence encodes CASSPGTSSFPNEQFF.

This clone came up once. The DNA of the CDR3 is TGTGCCACCAGGGGTACAGCCGGGGAGCTGTTTTTT. Its translation: CATRGTAGELFF. The genes are TRBV10-3 and TRBJ2-2; D perhaps matches TRBD1 (6 bases). Germline-derived CDR1 and CDR2 are ENHRY and SYGVKD. V shed 10 bases and J shed 6 bases, with 12 bases lying between them. The CDR3 has 12 residues.

This chain joins TRBV28 and TRBJ2-7; 7 nucleotides match TRBD2. Looked up from germline, CDR1 is MDHEN and CDR2 is SYDVKM. The CDR3 has 17 residues. V gave up 8 bases and J gave up 0 bases; unmatched junction bases: 16. For the CDR3, the DNA is TGTGCCAGCCCCCCGGGAGGCCTCCTTAAGAGCTCCTACGAGCAGTACTTC. This gives the protein CASPPGGLLKSSYEQYF.

This clone was observed a single time. The rearrangement uses TRBV19 and TRBJ2-6, with D unclear. Germline V CDR1 and CDR2: LNHDA, SQIVND (reference sequence). CDR3 length equals 17 residues. Trimming pared 1 base from V and 1 base from J, leaving 11 bases between. The CDR3 here is CASSIAPRGSGANVLTF. In DNA, the CDR3 is TGTGCCAGTAGTATAGCCCCCCGTGGATCTGGGGCCAACGTCCTGACTTTC. Based on the CDR3 plus reference TRBV19 and TRBJ2-6, the full variable domain is DGGITQSPKYLFRKEGQNVTLSCEQNLNHDAMYWYRQDPGQGLRLIYYSQIVNDFQKGDIAEGYSVSREKKESFPLTVTSAQKNPTAFYLCASSIAPRGSGANVLTFGAGSRLTVL.

This chain connects TRBV28 to TRBJ2-5; TRBD1 is a possible D gene (5 bases). The germline V gene encodes CDR1 MDHEN and CDR2 SYDVKM. The CDR3 has 15 amino acids. With 11 bases removed from V and 1 base from J, the gap between germline ends came to 20 bases. CDR3 region: CACSGLIRGQETQYF. CDR3 coding DNA: TGTGCCTGCTCGGGTCTCATTAGGGGCCAAGAGACCCAGTACTTC.

This rearrangement joins TRBV20-1 to TRBJ2-5; TRBD2 matches 7 bases. Germline V gene lookup returns CDR1 DFQATT and CDR2 SNEGSKA (reference sequence). This CDR3 is 11 amino acids long. The J segment lost 5 bases and the V segment lost 5 bases, leaving 2 bases of the junction unmatched. CDR3 loop: CSASGGETQYF. The CDR3 region has the DNA TGCAGTGCTTCCGGGGGGGAGACCCAGTACTTC.

The V gene is TRBV3-1 (or the pseudogene TRBV3-2), the J gene TRBJ2-1, with D unclear. The CDR3 loop spans 14 amino acids. The germline gives CDR1 LGHDT, CDR2 YNNKEL (reference sequence). Trimming left V 2 bases short and J 6 bases short, with 11 bases between. In DNA form, the CDR3 reads TGTGCCAGCAGCCAAAATGACGGCGGCAATGAGCAGTTCTTC. Encoded protein: CASSQNDGGNEQFF.

The V call is TRBV14, the J call TRBJ2-1; D is possibly TRBD2 (5 bases). The CDR3 has 17 residues. Germline V gene sequence: CDR1 SGHDN, CDR2 FVKESK. The germline V and J ends were trimmed by 0 bases and 3 bases, with 15 bases remaining between them. The CDR3 sequence is CASSQEPRDSLYNEQFF. The DNA for the CDR3 is TGTGCCAGCAGCCAAGAACCTCGGGATTCGCTCTACAATGAGCAGTTCTTC.

V gene TRBV12-3 or TRBV12-4 combines with J gene TRBJ2-7; D not certain. There are 12 residues in the CDR3. Trimming removed 10 bases from V and 0 bases from J, with 10 bases in between. The CDR3: CATGRSSYEQYF. The CDR3 DNA is TGTGCCACCGGAAGGAGCTCCTACGAGCAGTACTTC.

This clone was recorded once. The chain has TRBV9 and TRBJ2-3; tentatively, D is TRBD2 (6 bases). The CDR3 is 14 residues long. V lost 5 bases, J lost 0 bases, and 10 bases lay in between. Germline V gene lookup returns CDR1 SGDLS and CDR2 YYNGEE. CDR3 amino acids: CASSTGDSTDTQYF. The DNA of the CDR3 is TGTGCCAGCAGTACGGGGGATAGCACAGATACGCAGTATTTT.

This chain links TRBV7-9 with TRBJ2-3; D perhaps matches TRBD2 (6 bases). The CDR3 has 15 amino acids. Germline V CDR1 and CDR2: SEHNR, FQNEAQ (reference sequence). V lost 1 base to trimming and J lost 4 bases, with 12 bases between them. The CDR3 sequence: CASSLVSGEADTQYF. The CDR3 coding sequence is TGTGCCAGCAGCTTAGTTTCGGGAGAGGCAGATACGCAGTATTTT.

The chain couples TRBV28 to TRBJ2-2, with D perhaps assigned TRBD1 or TRBD2 (7 bases each). Looked up from germline, CDR1 is MDHEN and CDR2 is SYDVKM. The ends were cut back, 6 bases at V and 5 bases at J, with 13 bases in the middle. The CDR3 covers 14 residues. DNA for the CDR3: TGTGCCAGCAGAGCGGGACAGAGGACCGGGGAGCTGTTTTTT. Its translation is CASRAGQRTGELFF.

The chain is built from TRBV4-1 and TRBJ2-7; 9 bases fit TRBD1. The CDR3 sequence is 15 residues long. CDR1 and CDR2 from the germline V gene are MGHRA and YSYEKL. With V trimmed by 0 bases and J by 6 bases, 6 bases remained unmatched. CDR3 loop: CASSQDGTGLFEQYF. The DNA for the CDR3 is TGCGCCAGCAGCCAAGATGGGACAGGGTTGTTCGAGCAGTACTTC.

The V call is TRBV5-4, the J call TRBJ2-5, with D possibly TRBD2 on 6 matching bases. The CDR3 is 17 amino acids. V lost 4 bases and J lost 1, with 20 bases in between. The V gene's germline CDR1 is SGHNT and CDR2 YYREEE (reference sequence). CDR3 sequence (DNA): TGTGCCAGCAGCCCCGGGCGGGGCCCGCCCCTCCAAGAGACCCAGTACTTC. Its translation is CASSPGRGPPLQETQYF.

The genes are TRBV30 and TRBJ2-2, with D uncertain. CDR1 is GTSNPN and CDR2 is SVGIG in the germline V gene (reference sequence). The CDR3 extends over 13 amino acids. The ends were cut back, 2 bases at V and 5 bases at J, with 9 bases in the middle. The DNA of the CDR3 is TGTGCCTGGAGTCCCCCAAATACCGGGGAGCTGTTTTTT. Protein product: CAWSPPNTGELFF.

The chain is built from TRBV4-2 and TRBJ2-7, with 7 bases lining up with TRBD2. The CDR3 consists of 17 residues. With 0 bases clipped from V and 4 bases from J, the junction kept 12 bases outside the gene matches. The germline gives CDR1 LGHNA, CDR2 YNFKEQ. The DNA of the CDR3 is TGTGCCAGCAGCCAAGATGGTGAGCTAGCGGCCCTATACGAGCAGTACTTC. Translating gives CASSQDGELAALYEQYF.